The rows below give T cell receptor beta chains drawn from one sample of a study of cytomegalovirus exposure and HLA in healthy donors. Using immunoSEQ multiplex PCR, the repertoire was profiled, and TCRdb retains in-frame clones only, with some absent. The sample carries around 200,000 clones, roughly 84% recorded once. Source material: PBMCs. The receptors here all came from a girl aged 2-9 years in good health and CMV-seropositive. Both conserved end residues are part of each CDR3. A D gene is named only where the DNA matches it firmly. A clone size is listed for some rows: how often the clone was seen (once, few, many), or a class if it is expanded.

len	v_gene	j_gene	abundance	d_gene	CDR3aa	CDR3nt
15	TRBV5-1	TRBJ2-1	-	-	CASSFSSARDNEQFF	TGCGCCAGCAGCTTTTCGAGCGCGAGGGACAATGAGCAGTTCTTC
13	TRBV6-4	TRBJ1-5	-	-	CASSPGGNQPQHF	TGTGCCAGCAGCCCAGGGGGCAATCAGCCCCAGCATTTT
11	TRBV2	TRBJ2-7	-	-	CASTTSYEQYF	TGTGCCAGCACTACTTCCTACGAGCAGTACTTC
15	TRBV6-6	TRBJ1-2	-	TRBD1	CASRSTGGASYGYTF	TGTGCCAGCAGATCCACAGGGGGCGCATCCTATGGCTACACCTTC
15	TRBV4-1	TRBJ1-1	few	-	CASSQDPGQGTEAFF	TGCGCCAGCAGCCAAGACCCAGGTCAAGGCACTGAAGCTTTCTTT
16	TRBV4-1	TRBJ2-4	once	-	CASSQGGRGRRNIQYF	TGCGCCAGCAGCCAAGGAGGCAGGGGAAGGAGAAACATTCAGTACTTC
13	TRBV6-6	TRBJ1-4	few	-	CASSKLDSQKLFF	TGTGCCAGCAGTAAACTGGACAGTCAAAAACTGTTTTTT
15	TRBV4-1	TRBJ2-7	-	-	CASSQEQGWSYEQYF	TGCGCCAGCAGCCAAGAGCAGGGGTGGTCCTACGAGCAGTACTTC
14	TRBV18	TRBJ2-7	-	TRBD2	CASSPTSGSYEQYF	TGTGCCAGCTCACCGACTAGCGGGAGCTACGAGCAGTACTTC
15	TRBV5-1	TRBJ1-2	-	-	CASSLDRPGSYGYTF	TGCGCCAGCAGCTTGGACAGGCCCGGGAGCTATGGCTACACCTTC
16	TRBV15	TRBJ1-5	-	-	CATSRDSGHSNQPQHF	TGTGCCACCAGCAGAGACTCAGGACATAGCAATCAGCCCCAGCATTTT
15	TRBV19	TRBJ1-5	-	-	CASSIADSPYQPQHF	TGTGCCAGTAGTATAGCCGACAGTCCCTATCAGCCCCAGCATTTT
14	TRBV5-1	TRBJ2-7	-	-	CASSLKETAGEQYF	TGCGCCAGCAGCTTGAAAGAGACCGCGGGGGAGCAGTACTTC
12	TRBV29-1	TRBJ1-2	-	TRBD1	CSARTGGHGYTF	TGCAGCGCTCGGACAGGGGGCCATGGCTACACCTTC
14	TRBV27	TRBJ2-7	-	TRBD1	CASGSRDRGHEQYF	TGTGCCAGCGGTTCCCGGGACAGGGGACACGAGCAGTACTTC
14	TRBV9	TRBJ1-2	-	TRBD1	CASSQQGTGDGYTF	TGTGCCAGCAGCCAGCAGGGGACAGGGGATGGCTACACCTTC
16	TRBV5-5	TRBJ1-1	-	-	CASSLGLSTGNTEAFF	TGTGCCAGCAGCTTGGGCCTCTCGACAGGTAACACTGAAGCTTTCTTT
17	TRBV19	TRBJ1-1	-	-	CASSPQGLIVMNTEAFF	TGTGCCAGTAGCCCTCAGGGGTTAATTGTGATGAACACTGAAGCTTTCTTT
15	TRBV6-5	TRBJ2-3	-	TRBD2	CASRGLAAGTDTQYF	TGTGCCAGCAGGGGACTAGCGGCCGGCACAGATACGCAGTATTTT
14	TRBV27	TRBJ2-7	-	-	CASSFGQATYEQYF	TGTGCCAGCAGTTTTGGGCAGGCCACCTACGAGCAGTACTTC
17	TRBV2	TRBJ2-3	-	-	CASSETLLVGGTDTQYF	TGTGCCAGCAGTGAAACCTTACTAGTGGGAGGTACAGATACGCAGTATTTT
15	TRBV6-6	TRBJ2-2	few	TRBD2	CASSRLAGETGELFF	TGTGCCAGCAGCAGACTAGCGGGGGAAACCGGGGAGCTGTTTTTT
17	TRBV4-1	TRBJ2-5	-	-	CASSQDQWGQGQETQYF	TGCGCCAGCAGCCAAGATCAGTGGGGGCAGGGCCAAGAGACCCAGTACTTC
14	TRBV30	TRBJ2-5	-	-	CAWSERKGEGTQYF	TGTGCCTGGAGTGAGAGGAAGGGGGAAGGGACCCAGTACTTC
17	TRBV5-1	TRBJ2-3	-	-	CASTPMRGGPVTDTQYF	TGCGCCAGCACCCCTATGAGGGGGGGCCCGGTCACAGATACGCAGTATTTT
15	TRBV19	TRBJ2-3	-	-	CASSGGAGGTDTQYF	TGTGCCAGTAGTGGAGGAGCGGGTGGGACAGATACGCAGTATTTT
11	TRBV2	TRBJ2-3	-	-	CASRAGDTQYF	TGTGCCAGCAGAGCGGGAGATACGCAGTATTTT
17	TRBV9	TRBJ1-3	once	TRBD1	CASSVEPGQGNGNTIYF	TGTGCCAGCAGCGTCGAACCGGGACAGGGGAACGGAAACACCATATATTTT
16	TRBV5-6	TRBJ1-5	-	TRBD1	CASSLAFGTGDQPQHF	TGTGCCAGCAGCTTGGCCTTTGGGACAGGGGATCAGCCCCAGCATTTT
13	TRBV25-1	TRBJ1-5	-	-	CASSEEGSWPQHF	TGTGCCAGCAGTGAAGAAGGGAGCTGGCCCCAGCATTTT
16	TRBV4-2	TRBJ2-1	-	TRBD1	CASSQEGQGPYNEQFF	TGTGCCAGCAGCCAAGAAGGACAGGGCCCTTACAATGAGCAGTTCTTC
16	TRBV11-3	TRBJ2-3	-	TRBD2	CASSLVAGGSTDTQYF	TGTGCCAGCAGCTTAGTAGCGGGAGGGAGCACAGATACGCAGTATTTT
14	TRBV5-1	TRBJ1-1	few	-	CASSLGPGVTEAFF	TGCGCCAGCAGCTTGGGGCCCGGGGTGACTGAAGCTTTCTTT
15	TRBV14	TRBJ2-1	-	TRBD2	CASSSLAEAFREQFF	TGTGCCAGCAGCTCACTAGCGGAGGCATTCCGTGAGCAGTTCTTC
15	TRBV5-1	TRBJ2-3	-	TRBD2	CASSLEGTSGDTQYF	TGCGCCAGCAGCTTGGAAGGGACTAGCGGGGATACGCAGTATTTT
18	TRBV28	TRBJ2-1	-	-	CASSSPPNRENPYNEQFF	TGTGCCAGCAGTTCCCCCCCAAATAGAGAGAACCCCTACAATGAGCAGTTCTTC
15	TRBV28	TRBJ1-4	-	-	CASSLEQRSTGKLFF	TGTGCCAGCAGTCTCGAACAAAGGAGCACAGGAAAACTGTTTTTT
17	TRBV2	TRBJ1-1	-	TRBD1	CASTGPLAGGLDTEAFF	TGTGCCAGCACAGGCCCGCTGGCAGGGGGTTTGGACACTGAAGCTTTCTTT
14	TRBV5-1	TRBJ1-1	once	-	CASSLDGGDTEAFF	TGCGCCAGCAGCTTGGACGGGGGAGACACTGAAGCTTTCTTT
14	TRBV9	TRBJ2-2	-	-	CASSVGLGTGELFF	TGTGCCAGCAGCGTAGGACTAGGTACCGGGGAGCTGTTTTTT
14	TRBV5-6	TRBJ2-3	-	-	CASSTPRGTDTQYF	TGTGCCAGCAGCACCCCGAGGGGGACAGATACGCAGTATTTT
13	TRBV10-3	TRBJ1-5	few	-	CAISESGVEPQHF	TGTGCCATCAGTGAGTCGGGAGTAGAGCCCCAGCATTTT
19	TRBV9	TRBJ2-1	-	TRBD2	CASSVFGTSDYGMGDEQFF	TGTGCCAGCAGCGTCTTCGGGACTAGCGATTATGGTATGGGGGATGAGCAGTTCTTC
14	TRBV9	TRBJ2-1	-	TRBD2	CASSVTSGGDEQFF	TGTGCCAGCAGCGTGACTAGCGGGGGCGATGAGCAGTTCTTC